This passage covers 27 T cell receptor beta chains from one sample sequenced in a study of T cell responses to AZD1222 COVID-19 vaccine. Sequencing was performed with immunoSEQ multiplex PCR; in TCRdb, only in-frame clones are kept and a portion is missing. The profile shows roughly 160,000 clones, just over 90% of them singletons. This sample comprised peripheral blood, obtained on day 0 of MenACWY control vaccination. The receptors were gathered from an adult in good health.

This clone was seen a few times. The CDR3 DNA reads TGTGCCATCAGTCAGGGGCTCCTATTGGGAAACACCATATATTTT. Translation gives CAISQGLLLGNTIYF. The chain recombines TRBV10-3 with TRBJ1-3, with TRBD1 as a possible D gene (6 bases). The CDR3 extends over 15 amino acids. Germline-derived CDR1 and CDR2 are ENHRY and SYGVKD. Between the trimmed V and J ends, which lost 5 bases and 4 bases, there was a span of 15 bases.

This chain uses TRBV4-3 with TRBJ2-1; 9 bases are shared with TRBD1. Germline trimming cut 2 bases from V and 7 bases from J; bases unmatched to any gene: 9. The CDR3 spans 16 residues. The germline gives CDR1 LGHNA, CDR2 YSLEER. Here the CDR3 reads CASSQFTGGALNEQFF. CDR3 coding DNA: TGCGCCAGCAGCCAATTCACAGGGGGCGCCTTGAATGAGCAGTTCTTC.

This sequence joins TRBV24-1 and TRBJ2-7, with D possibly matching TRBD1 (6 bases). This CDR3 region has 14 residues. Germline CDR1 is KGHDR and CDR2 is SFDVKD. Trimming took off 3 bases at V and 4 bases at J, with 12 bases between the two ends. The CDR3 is CATSDAGTPYEQYF. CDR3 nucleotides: TGTGCCACCAGTGATGCCGGGACACCATACGAGCAGTACTTC.

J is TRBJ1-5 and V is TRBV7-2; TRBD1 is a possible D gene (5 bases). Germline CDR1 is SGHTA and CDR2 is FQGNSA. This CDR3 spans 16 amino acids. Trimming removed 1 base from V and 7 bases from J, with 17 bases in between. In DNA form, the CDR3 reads TGTGCCAGCAGCTTAGAAGGGGACGCCGGACGGCAGCCCCAGCATTTT. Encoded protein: CASSLEGDAGRQPQHF.

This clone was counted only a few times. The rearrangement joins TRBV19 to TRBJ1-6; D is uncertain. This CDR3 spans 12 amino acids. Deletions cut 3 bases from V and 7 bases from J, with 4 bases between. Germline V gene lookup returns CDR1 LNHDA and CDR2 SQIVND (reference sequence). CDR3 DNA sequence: TGTGCCAGTAGTATGATGAATTCACCCCTCCACTTT. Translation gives CASSMMNSPLHF.

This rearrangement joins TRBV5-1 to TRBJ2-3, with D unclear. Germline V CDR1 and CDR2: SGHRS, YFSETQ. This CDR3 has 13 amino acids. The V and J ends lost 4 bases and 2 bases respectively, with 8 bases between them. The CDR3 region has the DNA TGCGCCAGCAGCCCCCGACTCACAGATACGCAGTATTTT. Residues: CASSPRLTDTQYF.

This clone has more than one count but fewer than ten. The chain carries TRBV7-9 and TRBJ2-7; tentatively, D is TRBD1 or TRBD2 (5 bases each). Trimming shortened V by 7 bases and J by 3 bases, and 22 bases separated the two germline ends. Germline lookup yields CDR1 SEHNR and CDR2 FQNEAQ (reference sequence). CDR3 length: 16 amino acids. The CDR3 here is CASTLWVGRQIYEQYF. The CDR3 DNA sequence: TGTGCCAGCACCCTCTGGGTGGGACGCCAAATCTACGAGCAGTACTTC.

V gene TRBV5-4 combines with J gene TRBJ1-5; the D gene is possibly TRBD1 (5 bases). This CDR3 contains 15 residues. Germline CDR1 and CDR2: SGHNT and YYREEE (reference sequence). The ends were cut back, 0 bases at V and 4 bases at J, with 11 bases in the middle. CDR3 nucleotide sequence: TGTGCCAGCAGCTTGGCCCCGGGGGAAAATCAGCCCCAGCATTTT. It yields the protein CASSLAPGENQPQHF.

The CDR3 nucleotides read TGCGCCAGCAGCCAAGATCCGCCGGGACAGGGGGCTCGGGACACCATATATTTT. It yields the protein CASSQDPPGQGARDTIYF. The gene calls are TRBV4-3 and TRBJ1-3; the match to TRBD1 covers 12 bases. Germline CDR1 reads LGHNA; CDR2 reads YSLEER. With 0 bases clipped from V and 8 bases from J, the junction kept 11 bases outside the gene matches. This CDR3 region has 18 residues.

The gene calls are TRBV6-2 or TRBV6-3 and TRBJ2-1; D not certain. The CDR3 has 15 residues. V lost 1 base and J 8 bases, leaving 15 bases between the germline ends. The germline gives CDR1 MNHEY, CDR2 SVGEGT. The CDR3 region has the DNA TGTGCCAGCAGTTACTGGGCCACCCTACGGTATGAGCAGTTCTTC. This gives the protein CASSYWATLRYEQFF.

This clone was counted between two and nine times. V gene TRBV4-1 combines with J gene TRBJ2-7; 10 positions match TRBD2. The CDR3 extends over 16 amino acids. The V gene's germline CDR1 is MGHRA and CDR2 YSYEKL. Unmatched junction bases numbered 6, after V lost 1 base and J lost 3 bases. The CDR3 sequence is CASSQVLAGRHYEQYF. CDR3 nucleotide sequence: TGCGCCAGCAGCCAAGTACTAGCGGGACGCCACTACGAGCAGTACTTC.

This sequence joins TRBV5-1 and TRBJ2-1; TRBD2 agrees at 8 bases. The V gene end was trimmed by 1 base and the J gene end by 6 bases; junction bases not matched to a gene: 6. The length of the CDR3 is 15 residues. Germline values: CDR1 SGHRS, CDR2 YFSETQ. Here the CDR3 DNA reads TGCGCCAGCAGCTTGACCAGCGGGAGCCGCAATGAGCAGTTCTTC. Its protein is CASSLTSGSRNEQFF.

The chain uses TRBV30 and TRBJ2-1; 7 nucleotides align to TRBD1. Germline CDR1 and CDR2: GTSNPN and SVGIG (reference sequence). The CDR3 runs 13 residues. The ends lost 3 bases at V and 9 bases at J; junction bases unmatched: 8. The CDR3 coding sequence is TGTGCCTGGAGCCTGACAGGGATGGGTGAGCAGTTCTTC. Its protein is CAWSLTGMGEQFF.

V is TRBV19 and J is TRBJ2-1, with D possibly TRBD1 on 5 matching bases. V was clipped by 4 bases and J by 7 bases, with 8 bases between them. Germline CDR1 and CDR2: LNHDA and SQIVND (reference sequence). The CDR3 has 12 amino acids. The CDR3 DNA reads TGTGCCAGTAGTAGCACAGGTAATGAGCAGTTCTTC. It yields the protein CASSSTGNEQFF.

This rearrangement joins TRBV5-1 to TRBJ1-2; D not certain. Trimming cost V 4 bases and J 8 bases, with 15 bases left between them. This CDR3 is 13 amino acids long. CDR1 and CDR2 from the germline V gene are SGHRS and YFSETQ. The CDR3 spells CASSRDGNEGYTF. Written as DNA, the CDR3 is TGCGCCAGCAGCCGAGACGGGAATGAAGGCTACACCTTC.

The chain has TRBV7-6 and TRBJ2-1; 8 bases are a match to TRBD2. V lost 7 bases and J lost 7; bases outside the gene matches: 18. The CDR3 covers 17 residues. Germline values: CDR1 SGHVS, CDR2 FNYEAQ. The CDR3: CASTIQAGVTLPNEQFF. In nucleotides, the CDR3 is TGTGCCAGCACCATCCAAGCGGGGGTCACCCTTCCTAATGAGCAGTTCTTC.

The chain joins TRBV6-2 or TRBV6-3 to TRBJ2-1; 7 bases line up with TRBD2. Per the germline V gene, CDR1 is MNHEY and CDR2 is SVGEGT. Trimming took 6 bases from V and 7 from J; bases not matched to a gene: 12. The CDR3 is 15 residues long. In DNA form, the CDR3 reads TGTGCCAGCAGCCCGACTAGCCTCGGGGGGAATGAGCAGTTCTTC. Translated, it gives CASSPTSLGGNEQFF.

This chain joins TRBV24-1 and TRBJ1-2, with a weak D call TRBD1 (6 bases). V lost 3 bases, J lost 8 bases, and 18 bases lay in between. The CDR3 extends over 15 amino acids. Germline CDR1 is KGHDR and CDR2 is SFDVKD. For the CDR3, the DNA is TGTGCCACCAGTGATCTGACTGGACAGATTAGCGGCTACACCTTC. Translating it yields CATSDLTGQISGYTF.

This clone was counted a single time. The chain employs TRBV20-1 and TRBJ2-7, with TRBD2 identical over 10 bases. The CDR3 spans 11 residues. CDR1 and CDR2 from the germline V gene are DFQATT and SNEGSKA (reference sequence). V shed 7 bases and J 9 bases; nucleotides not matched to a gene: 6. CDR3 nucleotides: TGCAGTGGTCCAAGCGGGAGGGCGCAGTACTTC. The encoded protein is CSGPSGRAQYF.

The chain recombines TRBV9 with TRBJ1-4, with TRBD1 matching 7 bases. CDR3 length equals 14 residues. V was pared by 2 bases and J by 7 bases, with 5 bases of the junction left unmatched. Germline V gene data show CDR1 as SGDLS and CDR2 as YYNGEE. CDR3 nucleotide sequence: TGTGCCAGCAGCGTCGGAGGGGGCAGTGAAAAACTGTTTTTT. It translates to CASSVGGGSEKLFF.

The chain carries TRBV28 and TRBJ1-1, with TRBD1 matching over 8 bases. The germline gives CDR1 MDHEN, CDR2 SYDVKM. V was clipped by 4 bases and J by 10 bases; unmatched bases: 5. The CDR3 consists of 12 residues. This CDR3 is CASSSVGQGAFF. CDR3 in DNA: TGTGCCAGCAGTTCGGTTGGACAGGGAGCTTTCTTT.

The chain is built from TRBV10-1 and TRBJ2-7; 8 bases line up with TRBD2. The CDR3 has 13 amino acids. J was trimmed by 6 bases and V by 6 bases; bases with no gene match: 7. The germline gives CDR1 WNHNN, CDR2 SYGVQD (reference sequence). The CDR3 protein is CASSHGAGGEQYF. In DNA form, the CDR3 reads TGCGCCAGCAGCCATGGGGCGGGAGGCGAGCAGTACTTC.

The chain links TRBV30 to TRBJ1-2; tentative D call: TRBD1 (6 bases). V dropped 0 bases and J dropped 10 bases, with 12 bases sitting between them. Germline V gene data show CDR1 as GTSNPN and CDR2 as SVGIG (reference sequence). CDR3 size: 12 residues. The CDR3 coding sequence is TGTGCCTGGAGTGTCCCCGGGGGGCCCTACACCTTC. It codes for CAWSVPGGPYTF.

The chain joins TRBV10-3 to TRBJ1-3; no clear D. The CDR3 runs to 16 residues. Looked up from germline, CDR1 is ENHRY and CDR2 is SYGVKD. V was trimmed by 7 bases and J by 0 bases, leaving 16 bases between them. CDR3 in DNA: TGTGCCATCAAACTTGGAAGGGCCCCCTCTGGAAACACCATATATTTT. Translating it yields CAIKLGRAPSGNTIYF.

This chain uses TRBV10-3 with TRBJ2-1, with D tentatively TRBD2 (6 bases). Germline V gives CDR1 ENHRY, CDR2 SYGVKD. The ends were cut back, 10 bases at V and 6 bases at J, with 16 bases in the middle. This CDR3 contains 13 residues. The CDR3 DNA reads TGTGCCACCGGAGGGGACTGGGGCAATGAGCAGTTCTTC. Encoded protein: CATGGDWGNEQFF.

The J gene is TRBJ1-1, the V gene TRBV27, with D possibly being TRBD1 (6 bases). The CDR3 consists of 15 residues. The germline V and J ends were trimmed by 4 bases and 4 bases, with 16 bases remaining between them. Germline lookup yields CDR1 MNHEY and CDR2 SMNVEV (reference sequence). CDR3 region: CASSYRHTGSTEAFF. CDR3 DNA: TGTGCCAGCAGTTACCGCCATACAGGGAGCACTGAAGCTTTCTTT.

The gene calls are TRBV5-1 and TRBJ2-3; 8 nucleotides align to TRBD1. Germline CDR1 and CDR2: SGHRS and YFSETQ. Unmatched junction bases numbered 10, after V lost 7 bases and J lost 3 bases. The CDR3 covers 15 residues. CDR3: CASGRTGTGTDTQYF. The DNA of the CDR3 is TGCGCCAGCGGGCGTACCGGGACAGGAACAGATACGCAGTATTTT.